This record looks at one TCR beta chain sequence and its context. The sample originates from a study of blood T cell repertoires in COVID-19. TCRdb keeps only in-frame clones here, not all; method: immunoSEQ multiplex PCR. In the table there are roughly 89,000 clones, more than 80% of which are singletons. Between the trimmed V and J ends, which lost 3 bases and 3 bases, there was a span of 17 bases. The CDR3 loop spans 16 amino acids. Germline V gene lookup returns CDR1 MDHEN and CDR2 SYDVKM. The sequence was obtained from a woman between 70 and 85 years old with acute or convalescent COVID-19. This sequence joins TRBV28 and TRBJ1-1; D unclear. Sequencing was performed on peripheral blood. The CDR3 DNA reads TGTGCCAGCAGTTTCCTTCGCGGACTCGAGGACACTGAAGCTTTCTTT. Amino acid sequence: CASSFLRGLEDTEAFF.